This TCR beta chain was captured in a study of breast tumors, draining lymph nodes, adjacent tissues (dated by TCRdb to about 2016). General notes on the study: Breast cancer patients provided tumor, adjacent nontumor tissue and axillary lymph nodes, and the study compared the TCR beta repertoires across these three sources. In human breast cancer, the study set out to evaluate how tumor, surrounding tissue and draining lymph node repertoires relate to one another and whether T cells may move between these sites. Findings and caveats that apply to the study as a whole: The similarity between tumor and nontumor tissue repertoires was significantly greater in luminal-like breast cancer than in basal-like breast cancer. The conclusion that tumor T cells originate in lymph nodes was presented as consistent with a hypothesis rather than as directly demonstrated. The data were considered consistent with the idea that most tumor T cells come from the lymph node and then expand in tumor tissue. Tumors showed preferential V and J gene usage, and their T-cell repertoire diversity fell below that of lymph nodes yet above that of nontumor tissue.

V and J lose 5 bases and 2 bases, and a span of 12 bases separates them. The germline V gene encodes CDR1 SNHLY and CDR2 FYNNEI. From cysteine to phenylalanine, the CDR3 is 15 amino acids long. This entry keeps only the CDR3 DNA: 45 bases, framed from base 1. Sequencing took place on an Illumina HiSeq 2000. Multiplex PCR amplification was used to build the TCR beta chain libraries. The amplified TCR beta chain products were analyzed by high-throughput sequencing. TCRdb trimmed public reads at Q25 via fastp, called clones via MiXCR and kept in-frame beta chains. When rows share a CDR3 protein, they turn into one entry using the most common DNA and genes. This sample comprises about 200,000 distinct CDR3 sequences, roughly 31% of them detected only once. The biggest ten clones account for more than 4% of the sample. This clonotype was recorded at least ten times. Its antigen is not yet known. No quality values exist for individual bases; no much larger clone is one base distant.

The axillary draining lymph nodes of breast cancer patients were the source of the lymph node samples. The source material was axillary lymph node tissue. This TCR derives from a female donor with breast cancer. Some clones in this sample may be carry-over from other donors' samples. The rearranged chain carries TRBV2 and TRBJ2-2; the D gene is possibly TRBD2, with 5 bases matching. The sequence in DNA is TGTGCCAGCAGTTTTACTAGAAGAAACACCGGGGAGCTGTTTTTT. It specifies CASSFTRRNTGELFF. Here the CDR3 is joined to the reference TRBV2 and TRBJ2-2 genes, and the full variable domain is: EPEVTQTPSHQVTQMGQEVILRCVPISNHLYFYWYRQILGQKVEFLVSFYNNEISEKSEIFDDQFSVERPDGSNFTLKIRSTKLEDSAMYFCASSFTRRNTGELFFGEGSRLTVL.